The 26 T cell receptor beta chains presented below share a single source sample, sequenced in a study of OX40 agonist ivuxolimab in advanced cancers. Assay: immunoSEQ multiplex PCR; the TCRdb copy retains only in-frame clones and omits some. This sample has roughly 42,000 clones, with about 86% found just once. This specimen consisted of CD4+ or CD8+ T cells sorted from blood, obtained in a trial of the OX40 agonist ivuxolimab. The receptors shown here come from an adult with an advanced solid tumor such as melanoma, head and neck, liver or kidney cancer.

The chain recombines TRBV29-1 with TRBJ1-5, with D perhaps matching TRBD1 (5 bases). Germline CDR1 and CDR2: SQVTM and ANQGSEA. V lost 5 bases to trimming and J lost 5 bases, with 16 bases between them. The CDR3 contains 14 residues. The chain's CDR3 is CSVSSGRQDQPQHF. The CDR3 bases are TGCAGCGTTTCTTCAGGGCGTCAGGATCAGCCCCAGCATTTT.

The chain couples TRBV28 to TRBJ2-3; the D gene could be TRBD1 or TRBD2 (7 bases each). There are 20 residues in the CDR3. From germline, CDR1 is MDHEN and CDR2 SYDVKM. V lost 6 bases and J lost 0, with 28 bases in between. CDR3 DNA: TGTGCCAGCAGCCGACCCGGGACAGCTAGCGGACCTACTAGCACAGATACGCAGTATTTT. Its translation: CASSRPGTASGPTSTDTQYF.

J is TRBJ2-5 and V is TRBV14; 10 positions agree with TRBD2. V lost 0 bases, J lost 2 bases, and 6 bases stayed unmatched. CDR3 length equals 17 residues. In germline, CDR1 is SGHDN, CDR2 FVKESK. The CDR3 nucleotides are TGTGCCAGCAGCCAAGATTGGGAGCGGGGGGGTCAAGAGACCCAGTACTTC. It codes for CASSQDWERGGQETQYF.

The V gene is TRBV6-6, the J gene TRBJ2-1, with D perhaps TRBD2 (5 bases). The V gene's germline CDR1 is MNHNY and CDR2 SVGAGI (reference sequence). Trimming pared 6 bases from V and 9 bases from J, leaving 15 bases between. The CDR3 is 13 residues long. CDR3 nucleotide sequence: TGTGCCAGCAGGCCACCTAGCATTCCTGAGCAGTTCTTC. It yields the protein CASRPPSIPEQFF.

V usage is TRBV6-5 and J usage is TRBJ2-5; 10 positions match TRBD2. Matching the DNA end better, TRBJ2-7 makes the J call doubtful. In germline, CDR1 is MNHEY, CDR2 SVGAGI. CDR3 length equals 15 residues. CDR3 region: CATSGTGTSAAEQYF. The DNA for the CDR3 is TGTGCCACTTCAGGGACCGGGACTAGCGCGGCCGAGCAGTACTTC.

The chain links TRBV7-9 to TRBJ1-1; D is possibly TRBD1 (6 bases). The CDR3 runs 13 residues. In germline, CDR1 is SEHNR, CDR2 FQNEAQ (reference sequence). V lost 10 bases to trimming and J lost 6 bases, with 18 bases between them. CDR3 loop: CAISLGTIPEAFF. CDR3 nucleotide sequence: TGTGCCATCTCTTTAGGGACAATTCCTGAAGCTTTCTTT.

This chain links TRBV9 with TRBJ2-3; the D is unclear. The CDR3 is 12 amino acids. The germline gives CDR1 SGDLS, CDR2 YYNGEE. V was pared by 4 bases and J by 6 bases, with 9 bases between. CDR3 DNA: TGTGCCAGCAGCTCGAAGTGGGATACGCAGTATTTT. It encodes CASSSKWDTQYF.

The chain joins TRBV9 to TRBJ2-1; 8 bases are shared with TRBD2. The germline CDR1 and CDR2 sequences are SGDLS and YYNGEE. V lost 4 bases to trimming and J lost 0 bases; unmatched junction nucleotides: 0. This CDR3 contains 14 residues. The CDR3 sequence is CASSREGSYNEQFF. The CDR3 DNA is TGTGCCAGCAGCCGGGAGGGCTCCTACAATGAGCAGTTCTTC. Full variable domain (outside the CDR3, taken from reference TRBV9 and TRBJ2-1): DSGVTQTPKHLITATGQRVTLRCSPRSGDLSVYWYQQSLDQGLQFLIQYYNGEERAKGNILERFSAQQFPDLHSELNLSSLELGDSALYFCASSREGSYNEQFFGPGTRLTVL.

This chain uses TRBV2 with TRBJ2-7; D gene uncertain. Trimming took off 10 bases at V and 2 bases at J, with 15 bases between the two ends. Germline CDR1 is SNHLY and CDR2 is FYNNEI. The CDR3 totals 13 residues. Here the CDR3 DNA reads TGTGCCACCGTGAGAAAGCTCACCTACGAGCAGTACGTC. Its protein product is CATVRKLTYEQYV.

The chain couples TRBV28 to TRBJ2-2, with 7 bases matching TRBD1. The CDR3 length is 16 residues. The germline CDR1 and CDR2 sequences are MDHEN and SYDVKM. The trim removed 7 bases at V and 3 bases at J, leaving 11 bases unmatched. The CDR3 region is CASTSWDRLYTGELFF. Written as DNA, the CDR3 is TGTGCCAGCACTTCCTGGGACAGATTATACACCGGGGAGCTGTTTTTT.

In this sample, this clone turned up once. The rearrangement joins TRBV13 to TRBJ2-7; 10 nucleotides align to TRBD1. The CDR3 covers 16 residues. In germline, CDR1 is PRHDT, CDR2 FYEKMQ (reference sequence). After removal of 4 bases from V and 3 bases from J, the junction contained 9 bases not matched to a gene. The CDR3 spells CASSSPHGTGDYEQYV. The CDR3 DNA follows: TGTGCCAGCAGCTCTCCCCACGGGACAGGGGACTACGAGCAGTACGTC.

This clone appeared a few times. V and J are TRBV7-2 and TRBJ1-1; D gene ambiguous. Trimming removed 5 bases from V and 4 bases from J, with 11 bases in between. Germline CDR1 reads SGHTA; CDR2 reads FQGNSA. The length of the CDR3 is 13 residues. Here the CDR3 reads CASSLGRTTEAFF. DNA for the CDR3: TGTGCCAGCAGCCTGGGGAGGACCACTGAAGCTTTCTTT.

The V gene is TRBV5-5, the J gene TRBJ2-7; maybe TRBD2 (5 bases). The germline V gene encodes CDR1 SGHKS and CDR2 YYEKEE (reference sequence). Between the trimmed V and J ends, which lost 4 bases and 6 bases, there was a span of 11 bases. CDR3 length equals 12 residues. CDR3 bases: TGTGCCAGCAGCCGGGAACCCTCCGAGCAGTACTTC. This sequence encodes CASSREPSEQYF.

This clone turned up a few times. V is TRBV28 and J is TRBJ2-7; D unclear. This CDR3 contains 14 residues. Trimming removed 3 bases at V and 3 bases at J, with 12 bases between. Germline V CDR1 and CDR2: MDHEN, SYDVKM. Written as DNA, the CDR3 is TGTGCCAGCAGTTTTGCACCTTCGAGCTACGAGCAGTACGTC. Amino acids: CASSFAPSSYEQYV.

The V gene is TRBV5-6, the J gene TRBJ1-6; the D is unclear. Trimming pared 0 bases from V and 11 bases from J, leaving 15 bases between. The CDR3 is made up of 15 amino acids. CDR1 is SGHDT and CDR2 is YYEEEE in the germline V gene. The CDR3: CASSLGQLEPAPLHF. The CDR3 DNA is TGTGCCAGCAGCTTGGGCCAGTTGGAGCCCGCACCCCTCCACTTT.

The chain recombines TRBV4-1 with TRBJ2-3, with TRBD1 matching 8 bases. From germline, CDR1 is MGHRA and CDR2 YSYEKL. V lost 8 bases and J lost 3; bases outside the gene matches: 7. The CDR3 is 14 residues long. CDR3 protein: CASGQGVGTDTQYF. CDR3 nucleotides: TGCGCCAGCGGACAGGGAGTGGGTACAGATACGCAGTATTTT.

This chain uses TRBV7-6 with TRBJ2-1; D call uncertain. This CDR3 is 12 amino acids long. Trimming cost V 3 bases and J 9 bases, with 9 bases left between them. Germline V gene data show CDR1 as SGHVS and CDR2 as FNYEAQ. This CDR3 is CASSFSYGEQFF. The DNA for the CDR3 is TGTGCCAGCAGCTTTTCTTATGGTGAGCAGTTCTTC.

This clone was picked up a small number of times. This sequence joins TRBV27 and TRBJ1-1, with D unclear. Deletions cut 4 bases from V and 0 bases from J, with 6 bases between. The CDR3 is made up of 13 amino acids. CDR1 is MNHEY and CDR2 is SMNVEV in the germline V gene (reference sequence). CDR3 DNA sequence: TGTGCCAGCAGTTGGGGTGTGAACACTGAAGCTTTCTTT. Translation gives CASSWGVNTEAFF.

This clone was counted once. The chain employs TRBV4-1 and TRBJ1-2, with no clear D. This CDR3 spans 13 amino acids. V lost 1 base and J 2 bases, leaving 5 bases between the germline ends. In germline, CDR1 is MGHRA, CDR2 YSYEKL. CDR3 loop: CASSQGRNYGYTF. The CDR3 DNA sequence: TGCGCCAGCAGCCAAGGAAGGAACTATGGCTACACCTTC.

The chain employs TRBV14 and TRBJ2-7; D is undetermined. The germline V gene encodes CDR1 SGHDN and CDR2 FVKESK. The V end lost 1 base, the J end lost 5 bases, and 9 bases lay between the germline ends. This CDR3 comprises 13 residues. In DNA form, the CDR3 reads TGTGCCAGCAGCCAAGGAAACGGCGACGAGCAGTACGTC. The encoded protein is CASSQGNGDEQYV.

This chain uses TRBV10-2 with TRBJ2-7, with D tentatively TRBD1 (6 bases). Germline V lookup: CDR1 WSHSY, CDR2 SAAADI. CDR3 length: 12 amino acids. Trimming left V 7 bases short and J 5 bases short, with 12 bases between. The CDR3 DNA reads as TGCGCCAGCACGGAACAGGGCCACGAGCAGTACTTC. Translated: CASTEQGHEQYF.

The chain uses TRBV10-2 and TRBJ2-7; D possibly corresponds to TRBD2 (5 bases). V lost 0 bases and J lost 7, with 10 bases in between. This CDR3 is built from 13 residues. Germline loops: CDR1 WSHSY, CDR2 SAAADI. The CDR3 DNA sequence: TGCGCCAGCAGTGAGTCTCCGGGGTTAGAGCAGTACGTC. It translates to CASSESPGLEQYV.

The rearrangement uses TRBV6-1 and TRBJ2-3; 9 nucleotides match TRBD2. The V segment lost 4 bases and the J segment 1 base; nucleotides outside the gene matches: 3. This CDR3 is 15 amino acids long. Per the germline V gene, CDR1 is MNHNS and CDR2 is SASEGT. CDR3 coding DNA: TGTGCCAGCAGTGGAATAGCGGGGGGCACAGATACGCAGTATTTT. It encodes CASSGIAGGTDTQYF.

The gene calls are TRBV5-4 and TRBJ2-7; D might be TRBD1 (5 bases). Looked up from germline, CDR1 is SGHNT and CDR2 is YYREEE (reference sequence). Trimming removed 1 base from V and 2 bases from J, with 7 bases in between. The CDR3 is made up of 13 amino acids. The DNA for the CDR3 is TGTGCCAGCAGCTTGTCAGGGCCCTACGAGCAGTACGTC. Its translation is CASSLSGPYEQYV.

CDR3 in DNA: TGTGCCAGCTCGGGCCTCGGGACCGGGGAGCTGTTTTTT. This encodes CASSGLGTGELFF. The chain carries TRBV27 and TRBJ2-2; D gene uncertain. CDR1 is MNHEY, CDR2 SMNVEV, per germline (reference sequence). Trimming shortened V by 8 bases and J by 5 bases, and 12 bases separated the two germline ends. The CDR3 has 13 residues.

V and J are TRBV7-9 and TRBJ1-3; D is possibly TRBD1 (6 bases). The CDR3 runs 15 residues. V lost 7 bases, J lost 8 bases, and 21 bases lay in between. From germline, CDR1 is SEHNR and CDR2 FQNEAQ (reference sequence). The CDR3 sequence: CASTLGQGLADTIYF. The CDR3 nucleotides read TGTGCCAGCACCTTGGGGCAGGGGCTAGCGGACACCATATATTTT.